This TCR beta chain was identified in a study of technical replicates of blood from a few donors. The table came from immunoSEQ multiplex PCR; TCRdb's copy has only in-frame clones and leaves some out. The sample lists 70,000 to 75,000 clones; 95% were seen once. CDR3 size: 15 residues. V lost 4 bases and J lost 7, with 17 bases in between. Looked up from germline, CDR1 is MNHGY and CDR2 is SAAAGT. Sequencing was done on a sample of T cells isolated from PBMCs. The clonotype was recovered from a human donor in good health. The chain carries TRBV6-8 and TRBJ2-1; perhaps TRBD1 as D (5 bases). The CDR3 loop is CASSFRQGKANEQFF. The DNA for the CDR3 is TGTGCCAGCAGTTTTAGGCAGGGAAAGGCTAATGAGCAGTTCTTC.